This record covers a single T cell receptor beta chain. Its antigen is currently unknown. A second roughly 6 to 12 cycle PCR used barcoded and J-beta primers. Researchers report that a template-switch adaptor with 12 random nucleotides tagged each cDNA molecule. Using its own MiXCR run on the 5' RACE reads, TCRdb lists one record per CDR3 protein. The repertoire holds 500,000 to 700,000 distinct CDR3 sequences, with approximately 30% as singletons. The data were taken from a study of blood T cells in healthy people across ages. Study findings and constraints: While age rose, TCR beta diversity per million T cells dropped in a roughly linear way. Whereas aged donors had fewer naive CD4+ cells, long-lived donors had more of them and higher diversity.

RNA extraction gave at least 5.5 micrograms of total RNA per sample. The receptor comes from a woman aged 80 or over in good health. The material sequenced was blood.

The CDR3 loop reads CASRGTSGYNEQFF. DNA for the CDR3: TGTGCCAGCAGGGGGACTAGCGGGTACAATGAGCAGTTCTTC. The J gene is TRBJ2-1, the V gene TRBV12-3 or TRBV12-4; 12 nucleotides agree with TRBD2. The CDR3 runs 14 residues. J was trimmed by 4 bases and V by 6 bases; bases with no gene match: 1.